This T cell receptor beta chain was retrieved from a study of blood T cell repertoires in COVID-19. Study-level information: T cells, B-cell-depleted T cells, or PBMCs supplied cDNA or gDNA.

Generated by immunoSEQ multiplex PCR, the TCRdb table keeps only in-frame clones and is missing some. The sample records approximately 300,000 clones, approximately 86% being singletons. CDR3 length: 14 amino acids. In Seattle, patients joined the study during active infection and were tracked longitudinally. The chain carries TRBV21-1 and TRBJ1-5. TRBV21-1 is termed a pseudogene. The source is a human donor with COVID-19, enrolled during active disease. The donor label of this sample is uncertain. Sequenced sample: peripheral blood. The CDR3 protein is CASRLAFSEGPQHF. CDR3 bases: TGTGCCAGCAGGCTCGCGTTTTCTGAGGGACCCCAGCATTTT.